This TCR beta chain was profiled in a study of T cell repertoires in cytomegalovirus infection. There are a few counts of this clonotype. What it binds is unknown. Germline V lookup: CDR1 SGHAT, CDR2 FQNNGV. The CDR3 has 14 residues. Trimming shortened V by 3 bases and J by 4 bases, and 9 bases separated the two germline ends. TCRdb re-analysed the reads in MiXCR, keeping a single row per CDR3 protein. The sample lists tens of thousands of distinct CDR3 sequences; around 20% were seen once. The TCR sequence derives from a human donor in good health (CMV status not recorded). Some clones in this sample may be carry-over from other donors' samples. The gene calls are TRBV11-2 and TRBJ1-4; D is ambiguous. The material sequenced was CD8+ T cells from cultured PBMCs, taken from culture after CMV antigen stimulation. CDR3 region: CASSFNGFNEKLFF. The DNA of the CDR3 is TGTGCCAGCAGCTTTAACGGGTTTAATGAAAAACTGTTTTTT. Complete variable domain (other parts from reference TRBV11-2 and TRBJ1-4): EAGVAQSPRYKIIEKRQSVAFWCNPISGHATLYWYQQILGQGPKLLIQFQNNGVVDDSQLPKDRFSAERLKGVDSTLKIQPAKLEDSAVYLCASSFNGFNEKLFFGSGTQLSVL.